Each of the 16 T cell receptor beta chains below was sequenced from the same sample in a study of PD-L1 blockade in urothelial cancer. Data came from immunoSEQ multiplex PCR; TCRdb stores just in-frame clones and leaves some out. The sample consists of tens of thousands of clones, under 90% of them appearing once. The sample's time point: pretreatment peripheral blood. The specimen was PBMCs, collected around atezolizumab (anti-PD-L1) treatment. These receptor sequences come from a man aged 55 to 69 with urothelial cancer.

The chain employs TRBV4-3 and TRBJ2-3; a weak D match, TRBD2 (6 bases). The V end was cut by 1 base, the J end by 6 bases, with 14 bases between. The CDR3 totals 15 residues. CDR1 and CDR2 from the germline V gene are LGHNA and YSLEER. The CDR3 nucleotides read TGCGCCAGCAGCCAAGTATGGCGGGGTGGGGATACGCAGTATTTT. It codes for CASSQVWRGGDTQYF.

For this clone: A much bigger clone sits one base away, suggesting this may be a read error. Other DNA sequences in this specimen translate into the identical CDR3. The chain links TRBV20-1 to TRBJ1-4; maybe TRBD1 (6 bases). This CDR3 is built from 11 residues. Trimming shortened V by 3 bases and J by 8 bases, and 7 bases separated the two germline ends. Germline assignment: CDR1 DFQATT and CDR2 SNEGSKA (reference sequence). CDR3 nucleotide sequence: TGCAGTGCTAGGAGGGGGGAAAAACTGTTTTTT. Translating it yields CSARRGEKLFF.

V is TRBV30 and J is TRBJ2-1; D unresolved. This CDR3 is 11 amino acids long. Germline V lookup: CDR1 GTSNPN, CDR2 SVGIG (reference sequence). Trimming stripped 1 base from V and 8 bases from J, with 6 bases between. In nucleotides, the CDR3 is TGTGCCTGGAGTGGGGCGTATGAGCAGTTCTTC. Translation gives CAWSGAYEQFF.

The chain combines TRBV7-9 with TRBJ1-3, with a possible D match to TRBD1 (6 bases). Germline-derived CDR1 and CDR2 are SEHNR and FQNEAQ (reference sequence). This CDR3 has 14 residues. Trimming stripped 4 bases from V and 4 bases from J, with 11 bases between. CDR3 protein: CASSYRDYGNTIYF. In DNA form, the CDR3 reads TGTGCCAGCAGCTACAGGGACTACGGAAACACCATATATTTT.

The CDR3 spells CASSYEGNTEAFF. CDR3 DNA sequence: TGTGCCAGCAGTTACGAGGGGAACACTGAAGCTTTCTTT. The genes are TRBV27 and TRBJ1-1; D not certain. The CDR3 covers 13 residues. Trimming removed 4 bases at V and 1 base at J, with 7 bases between. Per the germline V gene, CDR1 is MNHEY and CDR2 is SMNVEV (reference sequence).

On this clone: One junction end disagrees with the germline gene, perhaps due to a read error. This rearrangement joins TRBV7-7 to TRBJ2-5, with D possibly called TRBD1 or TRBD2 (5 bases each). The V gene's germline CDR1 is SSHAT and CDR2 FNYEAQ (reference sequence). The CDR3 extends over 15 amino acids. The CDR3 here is CASSLGSGAGETQYF. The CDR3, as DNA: TGTGCTAGCAGCTTAGGGAGTGGGGCCGGAGAGACCCAGTACTTC.

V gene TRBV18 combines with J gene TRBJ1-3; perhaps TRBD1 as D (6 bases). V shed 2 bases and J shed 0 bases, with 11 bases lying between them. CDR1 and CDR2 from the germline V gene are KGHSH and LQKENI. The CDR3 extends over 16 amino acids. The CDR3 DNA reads TGTGCCAGCTCACCATTTGACAGGTCCTCTGGAAACACCATATATTTT. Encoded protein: CASSPFDRSSGNTIYF.

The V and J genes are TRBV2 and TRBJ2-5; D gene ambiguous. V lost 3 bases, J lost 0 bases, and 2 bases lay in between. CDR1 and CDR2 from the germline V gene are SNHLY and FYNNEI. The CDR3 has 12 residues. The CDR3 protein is CASSDNQETQYF. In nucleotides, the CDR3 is TGTGCCAGCAGTGACAACCAAGAGACCCAGTACTTC. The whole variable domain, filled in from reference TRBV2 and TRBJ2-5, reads EPEVTQTPSHQVTQMGQEVILRCVPISNHLYFYWYRQILGQKVEFLVSFYNNEISEKSEIFDDQFSVERPDGSNFTLKIRSTKLEDSAMYFCASSDNQETQYFGPGTRLLVL.

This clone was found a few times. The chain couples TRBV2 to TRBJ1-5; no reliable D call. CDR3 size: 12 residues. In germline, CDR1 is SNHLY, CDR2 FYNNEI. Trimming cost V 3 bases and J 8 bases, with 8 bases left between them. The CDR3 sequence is CASSEQGEPQHF. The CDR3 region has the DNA TGTGCCAGCAGTGAGCAAGGAGAGCCCCAGCATTTT.

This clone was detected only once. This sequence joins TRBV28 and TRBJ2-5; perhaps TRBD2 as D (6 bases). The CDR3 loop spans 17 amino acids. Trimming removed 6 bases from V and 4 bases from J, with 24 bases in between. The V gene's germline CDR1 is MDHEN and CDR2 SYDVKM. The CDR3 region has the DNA TGTGCCAGCAGAAAAGGGACTTACCGTCGAGGGCGAGAGACCCAGTACTTC. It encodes CASRKGTYRRGRETQYF.

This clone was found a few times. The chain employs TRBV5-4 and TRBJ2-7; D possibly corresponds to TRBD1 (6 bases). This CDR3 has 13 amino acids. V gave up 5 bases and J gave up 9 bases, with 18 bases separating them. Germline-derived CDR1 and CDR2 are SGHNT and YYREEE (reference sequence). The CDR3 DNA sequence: TGTGCCAGCAGTTTGACAGGTGATAGGACGCAGTACTTC. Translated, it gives CASSLTGDRTQYF.

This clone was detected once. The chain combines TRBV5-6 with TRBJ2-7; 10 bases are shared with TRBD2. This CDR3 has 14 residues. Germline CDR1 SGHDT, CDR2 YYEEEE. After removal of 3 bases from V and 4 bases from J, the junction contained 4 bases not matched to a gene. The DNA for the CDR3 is TGTGCCAGCAGCTCCGGACTAGCGGCATACGAGCAGTACTTC. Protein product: CASSSGLAAYEQYF.

DNA of the CDR3: TGTGCCAGTAGCATTAAGCATCCGGATACGCAGTATTTT. Translating gives CASSIKHPDTQYF. The V gene is TRBV19, the J gene TRBJ2-3, with D unresolved. The CDR3 extends over 13 amino acids. From germline, CDR1 is LNHDA and CDR2 SQIVND (reference sequence). Trimming took 6 bases from V and 6 from J, leaving 13 bases between them.

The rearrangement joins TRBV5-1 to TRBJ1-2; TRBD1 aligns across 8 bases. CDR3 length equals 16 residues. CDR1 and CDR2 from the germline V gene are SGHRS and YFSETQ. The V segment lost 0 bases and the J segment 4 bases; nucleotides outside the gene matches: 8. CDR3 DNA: TGCGCCAGCAGCTTGGCCCCGGACAGGGCCGGCTATGGCTACACCTTC. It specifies CASSLAPDRAGYGYTF.

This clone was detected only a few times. The CDR3 sequence is CASSGQGERPLHF. CDR3 DNA sequence: TGTGCCAGCAGTGGACAGGGCGAACGACCCCTCCACTTT. V gene TRBV25-1 combines with J gene TRBJ1-6; 7 positions match TRBD1. CDR1 and CDR2 (germline): MGHDK, SYGVNS. With 4 bases clipped from V and 12 bases from J, the junction kept 6 bases outside the gene matches. This CDR3 has 13 amino acids.

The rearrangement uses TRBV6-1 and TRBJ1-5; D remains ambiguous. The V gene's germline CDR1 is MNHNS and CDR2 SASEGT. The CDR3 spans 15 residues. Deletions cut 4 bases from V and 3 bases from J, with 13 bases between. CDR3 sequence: CASSVVAASNQPQHF. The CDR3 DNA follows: TGTGCCAGCAGTGTAGTTGCAGCGTCCAATCAGCCCCAGCATTTT.